This is a list of T cell receptor beta chains from one sample in a study of blood T cell repertoires in COVID-19. Some clones are missing from TCRdb's copy, which holds only in-frame ones; the method was immunoSEQ multiplex PCR. The sample holds some 290,000 clones, approximately 91% seen once. The sequenced sample was PBMCs or T cells enriched from blood (not recorded which). These receptors all come from a woman aged 25 to 39 who had been exposed to COVID-19. Each CDR3 is given with its conserved first and last residue. The D gene is left open where the match is weak. Part of the rows lack a size; the others show once, few, many or a class for expanded clones.

cdr3_length d_call clone_size j_call v_call cdr3_aa cdr3_nt
14 - - TRBJ2-7 TRBV2 CASRSERSSYEQYF TGTGCCAGCAGGTCGGAGAGGTCGTCCTACGAGCAGTACTTC
14 TRBD1 - TRBJ1-5 TRBV6-5 CASQGQGRNQPQHF TGTGCCAGCCAGGGACAGGGGAGGAATCAGCCCCAGCATTTT
16 - - TRBJ2-1 TRBV5-1 CASSPEEARRESEQFF TGCGCCAGCAGCCCAGAGGAGGCGCGTCGGGAAAGTGAGCAGTTCTTC
15 TRBD1 - TRBJ2-7 TRBV6-5 CASSYATGRIWEQYF TGTGCCAGCAGTTACGCGACAGGGCGCATATGGGAGCAGTACTTC
13 - - TRBJ2-7 TRBV19 CASKGAGWYEQYF TGTGCCAGTAAAGGTGCAGGGTGGTACGAGCAGTACTTC
15 TRBD1 - TRBJ1-5 TRBV2 CASNFQGGSNQPQHF TGTGCCAGCAATTTTCAAGGGGGCAGCAATCAGCCCCAGCATTTT
15 TRBD2 - TRBJ2-2 TRBV4-2 CASSPGLAGTGELFF TGTGCCAGCAGCCCCGGACTAGCGGGGACCGGGGAGCTGTTTTTT
12 - - TRBJ1-2 TRBV7-9 CASSLVQNLYTF TGTGCCAGCAGCTTAGTACAGAACCTCTACACCTTC
15 TRBD1 - TRBJ2-1 TRBV5-4 CASSLAGQGRNEQFF TGTGCCAGCAGCTTGGCCGGACAGGGGAGAAATGAGCAGTTCTTC
14 TRBD1 - TRBJ1-2 TRBV3-1/TRBV3-2 CASTPGRGNYGYTF TGTGCCAGCACCCCGGGCAGGGGGAACTATGGCTACACCTTC
15 - once TRBJ1-1 TRBV2 CASSERWGENTEAFF TGTGCCAGCAGTGAACGCTGGGGAGAAAACACTGAAGCTTTCTTT
16 - - TRBJ2-7 TRBV18 CASSVSGATTIYEQYF TGTGCCAGCTCGGTATCAGGGGCGACTACCATTTACGAGCAGTACTTC
13 - - TRBJ2-5 TRBV5-6 CASNRGYQETQYF TGTGCCAGCAACCGGGGGTACCAAGAGACCCAGTACTTC
14 - - TRBJ2-5 TRBV9 CASSVGRVGETQYF TGTGCCAGCAGCGTAGGCAGGGTCGGGGAGACCCAGTACTTC
15 TRBD2 - TRBJ2-7 TRBV7-2 CASSLGGGSAYEQYF TGTGCCAGCAGCTTAGGCGGGGGGAGCGCCTACGAGCAGTACTTC
14 TRBD1 - TRBJ2-7 TRBV6-6 CASRSDRVLYEQYF TGTGCCAGCAGATCCGACAGGGTGCTCTACGAGCAGTACTTC
16 TRBD2 - TRBJ2-7 TRBV5-1 CASSSVAGGRSYEQYF TGCGCCAGCAGCTCAGTAGCGGGGGGGCGGTCTTACGAGCAGTACTTC
16 - - TRBJ2-5 TRBV5-4 CASSFRTVANQETQYF TGTGCCAGCAGCTTTAGGACAGTCGCAAACCAAGAGACCCAGTACTTC
16 - - TRBJ1-1 TRBV27 CASSFARGGRNTEAFF TGTGCCAGCAGTTTCGCTCGAGGAGGACGGAACACTGAAGCTTTCTTT
14 - once TRBJ1-1 TRBV3-1/TRBV3-2 CASSQAGLNTEAFF TGTGCCAGCAGCCAAGCAGGGCTGAACACTGAAGCTTTCTTT
14 TRBD1 - TRBJ2-5 TRBV19 CASQRAGGSGTQYF TGTGCCAGTCAAAGGGCAGGGGGCTCGGGGACCCAGTACTTC
15 TRBD1 - TRBJ2-4 TRBV7-8 CASSSGGQGKNIQYF TGTGCCAGCAGCTCCGGGGGACAGGGCAAAAACATTCAGTACTTC
13 TRBD1 - TRBJ1-2 TRBV7-9 CASSPGGLYGYTF TGTGCCAGCAGTCCAGGGGGCCTCTATGGCTACACCTTC
15 TRBD1 - TRBJ1-1 TRBV7-9 CASSLGQGVATEAFF TGTGCCAGCAGCTTAGGACAGGGGGTCGCCACTGAAGCTTTCTTT
16 TRBD1 once TRBJ1-1 TRBV2 CASSEVADRGSTEAFF TGTGCCAGCAGTGAAGTCGCCGACAGGGGGTCTACTGAAGCTTTCTTT
10 - - TRBJ1-2 TRBV5-1 CASSLFTDPF TGCGCCAGCAGCTTGTTTACAGACCCGTTC
12 - - TRBJ2-2 TRBV12-3/TRBV12-4 CASSSGVGELFF TGTGCCAGCAGTTCCGGGGTTGGGGAGCTGTTTTTT
17 - - TRBJ2-5 TRBV9 CASSPTPGFSSGETQYF TGTGCCAGCAGCCCAACGCCCGGGTTTTCTTCCGGGGAGACCCAGTACTTC
16 - - TRBJ1-1 TRBV11-2 CASSPRERSGNTEAFF TGTGCCAGCAGCCCACGGGAGAGGTCGGGGAACACTGAAGCTTTCTTT
15 TRBD1 - TRBJ2-7 TRBV7-2 CASSSLRDRAYEQYF TGTGCCAGCAGCTCACTCCGGGACAGGGCCTACGAGCAGTACTTC
17 TRBD1 - TRBJ1-5 TRBV7-8 CASSFRDRGDSNQPQHF TGTGCCAGCAGCTTCCGGGACAGGGGGGATAGCAATCAGCCCCAGCATTTT
13 - - TRBJ2-7 TRBV6-5 CASSYVSQREQYF TGTGCCAGCAGTTACGTAAGCCAGCGCGAGCAGTACTTC
18 TRBD1 - TRBJ1-1 TRBV7-9 CASSLVTGGDRGHTEAFF TGTGCCAGCAGCTTAGTCACCGGCGGAGACAGGGGGCACACTGAAGCTTTCTTT
11 - once TRBJ2-7 TRBV11-2 CASTDFYEQYF TGTGCCAGCACTGACTTTTACGAGCAGTACTTC
14 TRBD1 - TRBJ1-2 TRBV7-8 CASSRRTGNYGYTF TGTGCCAGCAGCCGGCGGACAGGGAACTATGGCTACACCTTC
14 - - TRBJ1-5 TRBV5-6 CASSKRENNQPQHF TGTGCCAGCAGCAAACGAGAGAACAATCAGCCCCAGCATTTT
14 - - TRBJ1-1 TRBV5-5 CASSASTGNTEAFF TGTGCCAGCAGCGCGTCAACAGGGAACACTGAAGCTTTCTTT
16 TRBD1 - TRBJ1-5 TRBV6-5 CASSYSAGQGNQPQHF TGTGCCAGCAGTTACTCAGCGGGACAGGGCAATCAGCCCCAGCATTTT
16 TRBD1 - TRBJ1-2 TRBV5-1 CASSSGKGTGHYGYTF TGCGCCAGCAGCTCGGGGAAGGGGACAGGACACTATGGCTACACCTTC
18 TRBD1 - TRBJ1-6 TRBV9 CASSEPDRSSSYNSPLHF TGTGCCAGCAGCGAGCCGGACAGGTCGAGCTCCTATAATTCACCCCTCCACTTT
14 TRBD1 - TRBJ1-1 TRBV5-1 CASSLGQTYTEAFF TGCGCCAGCAGCCTGGGACAGACCTACACTGAAGCTTTCTTT
14 - - TRBJ1-5 TRBV6-5 CASSSLYSNQPQHF TGTGCCAGCAGCTCCCTTTATAGCAATCAGCCCCAGCATTTT
15 - - TRBJ1-5 TRBV5-1 CASSLGGGRGQPQHF TGCGCCAGCAGCTTGGGTGGCGGGAGGGGACAGCCCCAGCATTTT
20 - - TRBJ1-1 TRBV11-2 CASSLDGRWQGKGMNTEAFF TGTGCCAGCAGCTTAGATGGGAGGTGGCAGGGTAAGGGAATGAACACTGAAGCTTTCTTT
13 - - TRBJ2-7 TRBV10-3 CAISELQGYEQYF TGTGCCATCAGTGAACTACAGGGCTACGAGCAGTACTTC
18 TRBD1 - TRBJ1-4 TRBV7-6 CASRTGTGNPATNEKLFF TGTGCCAGCAGAACCGGGACAGGGAACCCAGCAACTAATGAAAAACTGTTTTTT
16 TRBD2 - TRBJ2-3 TRBV7-6 CASSLYSGRGTDTQYF TGTGCCAGCAGCTTATACAGCGGGAGGGGCACAGATACGCAGTATTTT
13 - - TRBJ1-3 TRBV7-6 CASGGVGRNTIYF TGTGCCAGCGGAGGGGTAGGCAGAAACACCATATATTTT
17 - - TRBJ1-1 TRBV6-1 CASSEKFPAGRCTEAFF TGTGCCAGCAGTGAAAAGTTCCCGGCAGGGAGGTGCACTGAAGCTTTCTTT
15 TRBD1 - TRBJ1-2 TRBV5-4 CASSAPGQGARGYTF TGTGCCAGCAGCGCGCCGGGACAGGGGGCTCGAGGCTACACCTTC
15 TRBD1 - TRBJ1-5 TRBV5-5 CASSILGGVNQPQHF TGTGCCAGCAGCATCCTAGGGGGCGTCAATCAGCCCCAGCATTTT
14 TRBD1 - TRBJ1-2 TRBV5-6 CASTTGGKNYGYTF TGTGCCAGCACCACAGGGGGCAAAAACTATGGCTACACCTTC
15 TRBD1 - TRBJ1-2 TRBV3-1/TRBV3-2 CASSQTQGAYYGYTF TGTGCCAGCAGCCAGACCCAGGGGGCTTACTATGGCTACACCTTC
15 - - TRBJ2-5 TRBV6-5 CASSYSHRGSETQYF TGTGCCAGCAGTTACTCTCACCGGGGGAGTGAGACCCAGTACTTC
16 - - TRBJ1-1 TRBV6-5 CASSYSGSGGNTEAFF TGTGCCAGCAGTTACTCAGGATCTGGAGGGAACACTGAAGCTTTCTTT
15 - - TRBJ1-2 TRBV7-2 CASSSPTGNSHGYTF TGTGCCAGCAGCTCGCCCACAGGGAATTCTCATGGCTACACCTTC